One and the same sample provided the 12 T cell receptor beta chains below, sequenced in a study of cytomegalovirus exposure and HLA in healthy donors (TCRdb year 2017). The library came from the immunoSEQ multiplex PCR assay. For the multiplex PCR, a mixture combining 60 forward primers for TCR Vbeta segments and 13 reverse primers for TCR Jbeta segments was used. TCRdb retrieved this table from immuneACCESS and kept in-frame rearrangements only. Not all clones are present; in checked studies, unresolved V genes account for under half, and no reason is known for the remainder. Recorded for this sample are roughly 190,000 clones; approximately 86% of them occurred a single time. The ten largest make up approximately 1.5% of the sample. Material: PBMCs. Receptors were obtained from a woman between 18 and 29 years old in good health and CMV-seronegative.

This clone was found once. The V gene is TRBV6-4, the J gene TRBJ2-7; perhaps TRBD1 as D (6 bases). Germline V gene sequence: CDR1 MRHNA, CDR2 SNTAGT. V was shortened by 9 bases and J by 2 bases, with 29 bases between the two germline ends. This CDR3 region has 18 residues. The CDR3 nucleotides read TGTGCCAGTGGCCACTACTCCTCAGGGGAAAAAGGGGCCTACGAGCAGTACTTC. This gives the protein CASGHYSSGEKGAYEQYF.

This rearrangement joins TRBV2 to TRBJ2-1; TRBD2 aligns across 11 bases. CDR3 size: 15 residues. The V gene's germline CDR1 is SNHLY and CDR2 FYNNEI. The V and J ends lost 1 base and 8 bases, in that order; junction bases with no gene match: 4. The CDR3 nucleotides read TGTGCCAGCAGTGAAGGTCTAGCGGGAGGCTATGAGCAGTTCTTC. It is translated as CASSEGLAGGYEQFF.

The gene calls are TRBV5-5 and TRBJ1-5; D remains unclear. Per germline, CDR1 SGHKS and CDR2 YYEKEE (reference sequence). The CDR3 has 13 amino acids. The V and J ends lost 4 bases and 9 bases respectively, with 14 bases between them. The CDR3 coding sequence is TGTGCCAGCAGCCCGCTTGAGTCTGGGCCCCAGCATTTT. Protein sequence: CASSPLESGPQHF.

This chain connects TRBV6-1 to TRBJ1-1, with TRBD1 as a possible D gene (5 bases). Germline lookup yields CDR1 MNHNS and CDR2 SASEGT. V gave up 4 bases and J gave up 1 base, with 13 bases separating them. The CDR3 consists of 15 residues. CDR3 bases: TGTGCCAGCAGTGGGCAGGGTCAGGGGAACACTGAAGCTTTCTTT. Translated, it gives CASSGQGQGNTEAFF.

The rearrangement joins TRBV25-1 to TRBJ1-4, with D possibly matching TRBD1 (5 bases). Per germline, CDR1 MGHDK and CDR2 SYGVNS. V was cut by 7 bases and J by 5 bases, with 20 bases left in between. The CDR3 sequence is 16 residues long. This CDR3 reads CASIDSTAGWNEKLFF. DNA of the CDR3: TGTGCCAGCATAGATTCAACGGCAGGGTGGAATGAAAAACTGTTTTTT.

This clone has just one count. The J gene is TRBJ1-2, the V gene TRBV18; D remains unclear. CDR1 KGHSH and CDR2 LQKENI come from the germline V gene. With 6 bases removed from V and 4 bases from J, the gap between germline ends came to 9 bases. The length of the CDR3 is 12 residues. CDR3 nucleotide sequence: TGTGCCAGCTCGGAGGGAGTCTATGGCTACACCTTC. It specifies CASSEGVYGYTF.

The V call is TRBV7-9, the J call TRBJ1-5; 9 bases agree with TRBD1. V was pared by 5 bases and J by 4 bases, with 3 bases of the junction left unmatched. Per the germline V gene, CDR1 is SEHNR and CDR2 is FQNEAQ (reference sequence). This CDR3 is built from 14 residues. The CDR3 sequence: CASSMTGGNQPQHF. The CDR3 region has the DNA TGTGCCAGCAGCATGACAGGGGGTAATCAGCCCCAGCATTTT.

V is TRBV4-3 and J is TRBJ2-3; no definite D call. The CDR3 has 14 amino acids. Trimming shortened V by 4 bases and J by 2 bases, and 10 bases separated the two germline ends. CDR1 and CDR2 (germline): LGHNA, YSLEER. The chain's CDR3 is CASSPSENTDTQYF. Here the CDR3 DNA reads TGCGCCAGCAGCCCCAGCGAGAACACAGATACGCAGTATTTT.

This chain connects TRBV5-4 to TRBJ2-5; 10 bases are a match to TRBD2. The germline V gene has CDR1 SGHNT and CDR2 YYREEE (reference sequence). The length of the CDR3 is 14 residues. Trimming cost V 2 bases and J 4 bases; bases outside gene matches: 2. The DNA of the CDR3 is TGTGCCAGCAGCTTTAGCGGGAGGTTAGAGACCCAGTACTTC. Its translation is CASSFSGRLETQYF.

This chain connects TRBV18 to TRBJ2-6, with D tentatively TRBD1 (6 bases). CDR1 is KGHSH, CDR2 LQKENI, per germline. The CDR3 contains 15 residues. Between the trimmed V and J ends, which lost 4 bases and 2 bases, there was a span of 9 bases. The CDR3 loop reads CASSRDTPGANVLTF. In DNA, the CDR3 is TGTGCCAGCTCACGGGACACACCTGGGGCCAACGTCCTGACTTTC.

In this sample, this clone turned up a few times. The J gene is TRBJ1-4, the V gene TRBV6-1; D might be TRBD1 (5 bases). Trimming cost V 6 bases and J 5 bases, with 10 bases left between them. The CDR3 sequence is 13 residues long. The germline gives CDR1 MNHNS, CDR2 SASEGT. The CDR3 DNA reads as TGTGCCAGCAGGACAGCCGCGAATGAAAAACTGTTTTTT. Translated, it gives CASRTAANEKLFF.

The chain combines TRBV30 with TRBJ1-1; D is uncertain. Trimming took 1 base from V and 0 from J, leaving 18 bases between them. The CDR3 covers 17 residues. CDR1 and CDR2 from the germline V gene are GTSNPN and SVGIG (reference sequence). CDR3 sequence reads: CAWSALPIDALNTEAFF. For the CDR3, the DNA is TGTGCCTGGAGTGCCCTCCCGATAGATGCTTTGAACACTGAAGCTTTCTTT.